This TCR beta chain was identified during a study of blood T cell repertoires in COVID-19. Study at large: T cells, B-cell-depleted T cells, or PBMCs supplied cDNA or gDNA.

Germline CDR1 reads LGHDT; CDR2 reads YNNKEL (reference sequence). V shed 4 bases and J shed 6 bases, with 13 bases lying between them. The length of the CDR3 is 14 residues. Original processing methods: The assay estimated nucleated cells by amplifying reference gene primers. Repertoires were generated with immunoSEQ multiplex PCR, while TCRdb's copy carries only in-frame clones and drops some. V, J and clone size are those of that table, while D and trimming were read from the DNA. The table has roughly 330,000 clones, about 83% seen once. The V gene is TRBV3-1 (or the pseudogene TRBV3-2), the J gene TRBJ1-5; tentatively, D is TRBD1 (5 bases). Sequenced: peripheral blood. This receptor was taken from a woman in her forties or fifties with acute or convalescent COVID-19. The CDR3 DNA follows: TGTGCCAGCAGCCCTCGACGGGGGGTTCAGCCCCAGCATTTT. Protein sequence: CASSPRRGVQPQHF.